This T cell receptor beta chain was obtained from a study of T cell repertoires in cytomegalovirus infection (dated by TCRdb to about 2019). Study-wide context: Alongside well-studied HLA-B-restricted epitopes, the peptide stimulations were aimed at recently identified HLA-C-restricted CMV epitopes, whose presentation resists viral immunomodulation. Donor HLA type was relevant to the analysis, because carriage of CMV infection together with the matching HLA type was indicated by public TCR beta signatures.

Measured from the cysteine to the phenylalanine, the CDR3 is 16 residues long. Only the CDR3 region is kept as DNA, spanning 48 bases read in frame from base 1. Germline trimming: 7 bases from V, 2 bases from J; junction bases outside gene matches: 7. Reading the germline V gene (reference sequence) gives CDR1 LNHDA and CDR2 SQIVND. Concerning this clonotype: The antigen it binds to is not known. Per-nucleotide qualities are absent, and no much larger clonotype sits a single base away.

TCRdb records Illumina HiSeq 1500 as the sequencer. TCRdb applied fastp at Q25 and MiXCR to the public reads, then kept only in-frame beta chains. Each record represents a unique CDR3 protein, reported with the most common genes and DNA among its rows. This sample gives about 920,000 distinct CDR3 sequences in total; around a third of them show up just once. The top ten hold about an eighth of the sample. Study-wide conclusions, independent of this receptor: The ex vivo response was dominated by HLA-C-restricted CMV-specific TCR beta clonotypes, which also provided the single most frequent clonotype in two of eight donors. In both this cohort and an independent cohort of approximately 350 donors, the cumulative frequency of public TCR beta family members distinguished carriers of CMV infection plus the relevant HLA type.

In light of the paper, this sample's treatment or condition label describes: in vitro stimulation with specific CMV peptide epitopes to enrich CMV-specific T cells. The chain is encoded by TRBV19 joined to TRBJ1-4, and TRBD1 matches 10 of the central bases. The receptor was derived from a human donor in good health (CMV status not recorded). Some clones in this sample may be carry-over from other donors' samples. The sequencing here drew on cultured CD8+ T cells from PBMCs, taken from culture after CMV antigen stimulation. The CDR3 loop reads CASKGQGTATNEKLFF. The DNA sequence follows: TGTGCCAGTAAGGGACAGGGGACGGCGACTAATGAAAAACTGTTTTTT.